These T cell receptor beta chains were read from a single sample in a study of blood T cell repertoires in COVID-19. The repertoire was sequenced with immunoSEQ multiplex PCR; TCRdb's copy has only in-frame clones and lacks some. Of 200,000 to 250,000 clones listed, 80% are singletons. Sample: PBMCs or T cells enriched from blood (not recorded which). The receptors were gathered from a man aged 30 to 39 with acute COVID-19. Each CDR3 is given with its conserved first and last residue. Fields, in order: V gene, CDR3 length, CDR3 protein.

TRBV28,16,CASSPAGGAMNSPLHF
TRBV12-3/TRBV12-4,13,CATSGPTTGPLHF
TRBV27,12,CASSHSNYGYTF
TRBV6-5,14,CASSLGGAGNEQFF
TRBV25-1,17,CASSDPSGAYRINEQFF
TRBV2,14,CASRSGTVNTEAFF
TRBV5-1,17,CASSAGPTTLSGNTIYF
TRBV30,11,CAWSPGQKLFF
TRBV2,18,CASSEWTSGVRDTGELFF
TRBV9,13,CASSVGGRSEAFF
TRBV6-6,15,CASSPSGGAGETQYF
TRBV7-3,14,CASSLGGLDNEQFF
TRBV5-6,18,CASSLESAGVLRANVLTF
TRBV9,17,CASSVGEGLLGGIGYTF
TRBV3-1/TRBV3-2,14,CASSTHRVGTEAFF
TRBV27,16,CASSFSSGGRTDTQYF
TRBV30,13,CAWRRGMAGELFF
TRBV14,17,CASSPDRNYPRDYGYTF
TRBV9,13,CASSVEIAGEQYF
TRBV9,15,CASSYSGGVTNTQYF
TRBV9,17,CASSKDRVGLNYNEQFF
TRBV18,13,CASSAGDTDTQYF